This TCR beta chain was observed in a study of blood T cell repertoires in COVID-19 (dated by TCRdb to 2018 to 2021). Regarding the research as a whole: Samples from collaborators originated in the United States, Italy and Spain and spanned both the acute and convalescent phases of COVID-19. The material from the prospective study consisted of cDNA or gDNA derived from T cells, B-cell-depleted T cells, or PBMCs. The dataset comprised deeply sampled blood TCRbeta repertoires from subjects exposed to, actively infected with, or recovered from COVID-19. A freely available public database, intended as a resource for researchers studying the immune response to SARS-CoV-2, is where the repertoires were released. The samples were drawn from two sources: the first 160 participants of the ongoing ImmuneRACE study, and 950 to 1,500 subjects contributed by 6 global collaborators. Nearly every sample came with metadata listing a de-identified subject ID, COVID-19 status, age in years and sex. Where available, HLA class I and class II types were taken from metadata supplied by the sample provider and were not determined by assay-based typing. General findings and caveats noted by the study authors: How much clinical and demographic metadata was included differed by source and by participant, and the metadata was provided uncurated.

In Seattle, one collaborating source enrolled patients while the infection was active and tracked those patients longitudinally over the course of disease. The collaborating institutions used their own protocols to collect whole blood in K2EDTA tubes. Collaborator samples were shipped for TCRbeta analysis as frozen whole blood, isolated PBMCs, or DNA extracted from either sample type. The immunoSEQ Assay, a bias-controlled multiplex PCR, was used to amplify TCRbeta CDR3 regions from genomic DNA. As for the authors' bioinformatics: The number of nucleated cells in each sample was estimated by amplification of reference gene primers within the assay. To quantify the absolute abundance of each unique TCRbeta CDR3 rearrangement, sequence reads were collapsed and filtered. Productive Simpson clonality was computed per sample as the square root of Simpson's diversity index over productive rearrangements. The table was pulled from immuneACCESS by TCRdb, which kept in-frame rearrangements only. Such tables lose some clones; where checked, under half of the loss comes from unresolved V genes, and the rest has no known cause. The DNA gave D and trimming, while V, J and clone size come from that table. Within this sample are 300,000 to 350,000 clones, with about 91% of them counted one time only. Clones ranked in the top ten supply roughly 8.9% of the sample.

On this clone itself: Its binding antigen is unknown. The sample holds no much larger clone one base away, and base qualities are not on file.

The CDR3 covers 13 residues, taking in both the cysteine and the phenylalanine. The entry retains the CDR3 DNA only, 39 bases that are in frame from base 1. Taken from the germline V gene, the CDR1 and CDR2 loops are MNHEY and SVGAGI. Relative to germline, V is missing 6 bases and J is missing 6 bases, with 8 bases of the junction outside any gene match. The origin of this receptor is a man aged 30-40 years with COVID-19, enrolled during active disease. The sample consisted of peripheral blood. The rearrangement combines TRBV6-5 with TRBJ2-7, and TRBD1 aligns with 7 junction nucleotides. The CDR3 reads as follows: CASSRTGVGEQYF. Read as DNA, the sequence is TGTGCCAGCAGCAGAACAGGGGTTGGCGAGCAGTACTTC.